The entry that follows covers one T cell receptor beta chain sequence. This clone's antigen is unknown. Base qualities are not at hand, and no much larger clone is one base apart. Another Seattle source contributed samples from volunteer blood donors who had recovered from COVID-19. Each collaborating institution followed its own protocols to collect whole blood in K2EDTA tubes. For TCRbeta analysis, collaborators shipped samples as frozen whole blood, isolated PBMCs, or DNA extracted from either of those sample types. TCRbeta CDR3 regions were amplified from genomic DNA using the immunoSEQ Assay, a bias-controlled multiplex PCR. The authors processed their data as follows. The number of nucleated cells in each sample was estimated from the amplification of reference gene primers within the assay. To quantify the absolute abundance of each unique TCRbeta CDR3 rearrangement, sequence reads were collapsed and filtered. For each sample, productive Simpson clonality was calculated as the square root of Simpson's diversity index over productive rearrangements. The clones in this table, taken by TCRdb from immuneACCESS, are in-frame only. Not every clone is retained; where verified, under half of the shortfall comes from an unresolved V gene, and the cause of the rest is unknown. Clone size and the V and J calls come from that table; the DNA yielded D and trimming. This sample is represented by over 200,000 clones; 87% of them were singletons. More than 10% of the sample lies in the top ten.

This entry belongs to a study of blood T cell repertoires in COVID-19 (dated by TCRdb to 2018 to 2020). In terms of the full investigation: Samples covering the acute and convalescent phases of COVID-19 were provided by collaborators in the United States, Italy and Spain. The material from the prospective study consisted of cDNA or gDNA derived from T cells, B-cell-depleted T cells, or PBMCs. The samples were drawn from the first 160 participants of the ongoing ImmuneRACE study and from 1,254 subjects provided by 6 global collaborators. Sample metadata almost always included a de-identified subject ID, COVID-19 status, age in years and sex. The dataset comprised deeply sampled blood TCRbeta repertoires from subjects exposed to, actively infected with, or recovered from COVID-19. Where HLA class I and class II types were available, the types were taken from metadata supplied by the sample provider, not from assay-based typing. A freely available public database, intended as a resource for researchers studying the immune response to SARS-CoV-2, is where the repertoires were released.

The study at large found these results: Clinical and demographic metadata were provided uncurated, with the amount varying by source and participant.

From the germline V gene, CDR1 is SGHVS and CDR2 is FNYEAQ. V and J are trimmed by 5 bases and 2 bases, and the gene matches miss 5 bases of the junction. The CDR3 runs 14 amino acids, cysteine and phenylalanine included. CDR3 DNA is the only sequence kept; it has 42 bases, read in frame from the first base. The sequence links TRBV7-6 to TRBJ2-7; TRBD2 agrees with 8 junctional bases. This clonotype was obtained from a woman between 18 and 29 years old who had recovered from COVID-19. The sequencing input was peripheral blood. The DNA sequence follows: TGTGCCAGCAGCCCGGAGCGGGGGCCCTACGAGCAGTACTTC. Its translation reads: CASSPERGPYEQYF.